The 23 T cell receptor beta chains below were found in one sample sequenced in a study of T cell repertoires in cytomegalovirus infection. One entry per CDR3 protein results from TCRdb running MiXCR on the reads. The table has more than 150,000 distinct CDR3 sequences, about a quarter seen once; the top ten hold approximately 11%. The sequencing input was PBMCs. The receptors were sampled from a human donor in good health (CMV status not recorded). Some clones in this sample may be carry-over from other donors' samples.

Note on this clonotype: This may stem from a read error, because a much larger clone lies one nucleotide away. This sequence joins TRBV7-2 and TRBJ2-7; a weak D match, TRBD1 (6 bases). Looked up from germline, CDR1 is SGHTA and CDR2 is FQGNSA. The CDR3 contains 12 residues. For the CDR3, the DNA is TGTGACAGCAGCCCCCAGGGGTACGAGCAGTACTTC. This codes for CDSSPQGYEQYF.

This clonotype was found a few times. The genes are TRBV15 and TRBJ1-1, with D uncertain. CDR1 LNHNV and CDR2 YYDKDF come from the germline V gene (reference sequence). CDR3 length: 12 amino acids. The V end was cut by 6 bases, the J end by 7 bases, with 12 bases between. In DNA form, the CDR3 reads TGTGCCACCAGAATAGGGAGTGGTGAAGCTTTCTTT. Its translation is CATRIGSGEAFF.

This rearrangement joins TRBV28 to TRBJ1-2, with D perhaps TRBD1 (5 bases). The CDR3 runs to 13 residues. Germline loops: CDR1 MDHEN, CDR2 SYDVKM. Deletions cut 7 bases from V and 3 bases from J, with 12 bases between. CDR3 residues: CASTAARDYGYTF. The CDR3 DNA reads as TGTGCCAGCACTGCCGCCAGGGACTATGGCTACACCTTC.

This clonotype has more than one count but fewer than ten. The chain has TRBV28 and TRBJ1-5; no firm D call. This CDR3 has 18 residues. Trimming removed 2 bases at V and 2 bases at J, with 19 bases between. CDR1 and CDR2 (germline): MDHEN, SYDVKM. The CDR3 coding sequence is TGTGCCAGCAGTTTACTTAAGTTGCAGGCGTTAGGCAATCAGCCCCAGCATTTT. Translation: CASSLLKLQALGNQPQHF.

This clonotype was observed a few times. The chain links TRBV28 to TRBJ2-7, with no clear D. Between the trimmed V and J ends, which lost 7 bases and 2 bases, there was a span of 18 bases. Germline CDR1 and CDR2: MDHEN and SYDVKM. This CDR3 contains 15 residues. The CDR3 loop is CASKTGSALAYEQYF. The CDR3 DNA is TGTGCCAGCAAAACGGGTTCGGCTCTGGCCTACGAGCAGTACTTC.

This clonotype was detected many times. This chain joins TRBV7-2 and TRBJ2-3; 12 bases are a match to TRBD1. V lost 5 bases to trimming and J lost 6 bases; unmatched junction nucleotides: 9. The V gene's germline CDR1 is SGHTA and CDR2 FQGNSA. This CDR3 is 16 amino acids long. The CDR3 reads CASSGGGTGGSDTQYF. The DNA for the CDR3 is TGTGCCAGCAGCGGAGGGGGGACAGGGGGCTCGGATACGCAGTATTTT.

The chain couples TRBV6-5 to TRBJ2-7, with D tentatively TRBD2 (5 bases). In germline, CDR1 is MNHEY, CDR2 SVGAGI. This CDR3 has 16 amino acids. V lost 5 bases to trimming and J lost 1 base, with 18 bases between them. CDR3 residues: CASSTYGGEMSYEQYF. As DNA, the CDR3 is TGTGCCAGCAGTACCTATGGAGGAGAGATGTCCTACGAGCAGTACTTC.

There are many counts of this clonotype. The chain uses TRBV11-2 and TRBJ2-5, with 7 positions matching TRBD1. CDR1 is SGHAT, CDR2 FQNNGV, per germline. The CDR3 sequence is 14 residues long. V was pared by 5 bases and J by 1 base, with 4 bases of the junction left unmatched. CDR3 residues: CASSRGQLQETQYF. CDR3 sequence (DNA): TGTGCCAGCAGCCGGGGACAGCTCCAAGAGACCCAGTACTTC.

This clonotype was detected only a few times. The chain carries TRBV10-3 and TRBJ1-1, with D perhaps matching TRBD1 (6 bases). Germline V gene data show CDR1 as ENHRY and CDR2 as SYGVKD. V lost 8 bases and J 0 bases, leaving 13 bases between the germline ends. This CDR3 contains 14 residues. The CDR3 sequence: CAIGTGPMNTEAFF. DNA of the CDR3: TGTGCCATCGGTACAGGGCCGATGAACACTGAAGCTTTCTTT.

This sequence joins TRBV7-9 and TRBJ1-4; D gene ambiguous. Germline lookup yields CDR1 SEHNR and CDR2 FQNEAQ (reference sequence). The CDR3 sequence is 14 residues long. Trimming took 5 bases from V and 4 from J, leaving 11 bases between them. CDR3 region: CASSPVEGNEKLFF. Here the CDR3 DNA reads TGTGCCAGCAGCCCGGTGGAGGGTAATGAAAAACTGTTTTTT.

Many counts were recorded for this clonotype. The V gene is TRBV28, the J gene TRBJ2-7; either TRBD1 or TRBD2 may fit D (6 bases each). Germline CDR1 reads MDHEN; CDR2 reads SYDVKM. V lost 10 bases and J lost 10, with 26 bases in between. The CDR3 runs to 14 residues. This CDR3 reads CATDLGLRGLGQYF. Here the CDR3 DNA reads TGTGCCACTGACCTAGGTTTACGGGGGCTGGGCCAGTACTTC.

This clonotype was detected a few times. V is TRBV6-6 and J is TRBJ1-5, with 9 positions matching TRBD1. Looked up from germline, CDR1 is MNHNY and CDR2 is SVGAGI (reference sequence). J lost 5 bases, V lost 5 bases, and 10 bases had no gene match. The CDR3 runs to 16 residues. The CDR3 sequence: CASSPGGQGNDQPQHF. In nucleotides, the CDR3 is TGTGCCAGCAGTCCAGGGGGACAGGGAAATGATCAGCCCCAGCATTTT.

This clonotype came up a few times. The chain couples TRBV7-6 to TRBJ2-1; weak D call: TRBD1 (6 bases). This CDR3 region has 15 residues. Germline V gene data show CDR1 as SGHVS and CDR2 as FNYEAQ. Trimming pared 1 base from V and 7 bases from J, leaving 14 bases between. This chain's CDR3 is CASSLVGGGKNEQFF. DNA for the CDR3: TGTGCCAGCAGCTTAGTCGGTGGGGGCAAGAATGAGCAGTTCTTC.

This clonotype was detected many times. This rearrangement joins TRBV7-2 to TRBJ1-5; TRBD1 matches at 7 bases. J gave up 5 bases and V 5 bases, and 6 bases lay outside the gene matches. CDR1 is SGHTA and CDR2 is FQGNSA in the germline V gene. The CDR3 runs 14 residues. For the CDR3, the DNA is TGTGCCAGCAGCCTCCGACAGGGAGATCAGCCCCAGCATTTT. Translated, it gives CASSLRQGDQPQHF.

This clonotype appeared a few times. This chain links TRBV7-9 with TRBJ2-5, with TRBD2 identical over 10 bases. The length of the CDR3 is 15 residues. Looked up from germline, CDR1 is SEHNR and CDR2 is FQNEAQ (reference sequence). V dropped 5 bases and J dropped 2; count of bases not matched to a gene: 5. The chain's CDR3 is CASSGGTSVQETQYF. In DNA, the CDR3 is TGTGCCAGCAGCGGCGGGACTAGCGTACAAGAGACCCAGTACTTC.

This clonotype has a count of ten or more. This chain joins TRBV28 and TRBJ1-6; 7 nucleotides line up with TRBD1. CDR3 length: 15 residues. The V gene's germline CDR1 is MDHEN and CDR2 SYDVKM. The junction had 10 bases not matched to a gene; V was cut back by 7 bases and J by 7 bases. Written as DNA, the CDR3 is TGTGCCAGCAACTTCTTGACAGGGAGGAATTCACCCCTCCACTTT. Protein sequence: CASNFLTGRNSPLHF. Drawing the rest from reference TRBV28 and TRBJ1-6, the complete variable domain is DVKVTQSSRYLVKRTGEKVFLECVQDMDHENMFWYRQDPGLGLRLIYFSYDVKMKEKGDIPEGYSVSREKKERFSLILESASTNQTSMYLCASNFLTGRNSPLHFGNGTRLTVT.

This clonotype has a count of ten or more. The DNA for the CDR3 is TGTGCCAGCAGCTCTAGCGGGAGGGCAATCTACGAGCAGTACTTC. It yields the protein CASSSSGRAIYEQYF. This chain joins TRBV28 and TRBJ2-7; 12 bases map to TRBD2. CDR3 length: 15 amino acids. V gave up 6 bases and J gave up 3 bases; unmatched junction bases: 6. Germline CDR1 reads MDHEN; CDR2 reads SYDVKM.

This clonotype was seen only a few times. The chain carries TRBV12-3 or TRBV12-4 and TRBJ1-1, with 8 bases fitting TRBD1. The CDR3 has 13 amino acids. Losses at the gene ends were 7 bases for V and 7 bases for J; bases not matched to a gene: 8. The CDR3, as DNA: TGTGCCAGCACCGATCGGACAGGGCTTGAAGCTTTCTTT. Its protein product is CASTDRTGLEAFF.

This clonotype was detected once. The chain recombines TRBV20-1 with TRBJ2-3, with 7 nucleotides matching TRBD2. The V gene end was trimmed by 1 base and the J gene end by 0 bases; junction bases not matched to a gene: 7. CDR3 length: 16 residues. Germline V gives CDR1 DFQATT, CDR2 SNEGSKA (reference sequence). The chain's CDR3 is CSARAPTSVSTDTQYF. CDR3 DNA: TGCAGTGCTAGAGCTCCAACTAGCGTTAGCACAGATACGCAGTATTTT.

This clonotype was observed a few times. CDR3 coding DNA: TGTGCCAGCAGTTCACAACAGGGGGCCGGGCAGTACTTC. Its translation: CASSSQQGAGQYF. The chain carries TRBV12-3 or TRBV12-4 and TRBJ2-7; 9 nucleotides align to TRBD1. The CDR3 runs to 13 residues. V was pared by 4 bases and J by 9 bases, with 7 bases of the junction left unmatched.

This clonotype was observed a few times. The chain uses TRBV7-2 and TRBJ2-7; possible D gene TRBD1, 6 bases. This CDR3 contains 16 residues. Germline assignment: CDR1 SGHTA and CDR2 FQGNSA. Trimming took off 1 base at V and 2 bases at J, with 15 bases between the two ends. CDR3 in DNA: TGTGCCAGCAGCTTAGGACCTGACAGGCTTCCCTACGAGCAGTACTTC. Its protein product is CASSLGPDRLPYEQYF.

The CDR3: CASSQDWGELNQPQHF. CDR3 coding DNA: TGCGCCAGCAGCCAAGATTGGGGGGAGCTAAATCAGCCCCAGCATTTT. This chain connects TRBV4-1 to TRBJ1-5; tentative D call: TRBD1 (5 bases). In germline, CDR1 is MGHRA, CDR2 YSYEKL. This CDR3 contains 16 residues. V was shortened by 0 bases and J by 4 bases, with 13 bases between the two germline ends.

The chain is built from TRBV12-3 or TRBV12-4 and TRBJ2-5, with 8 bases matching TRBD2. V dropped 3 bases and J dropped 5; count of bases not matched to a gene: 8. The CDR3 spans 15 residues. The CDR3 sequence: CASSFVGGGRETQYF. The CDR3 DNA is TGTGCCAGCAGTTTTGTCGGGGGGGGCAGGGAGACCCAGTACTTC.